This entry lists 9 T cell receptor beta chains sequenced from one sample in a study of cytomegalovirus exposure and HLA in healthy donors. This PCR relied on a set of 60 Vbeta primers and 13 Jbeta primers. Generated by immunoSEQ multiplex PCR, the TCRdb table keeps only in-frame clones and is missing some. The sample comprises about 220,000 clones, 82% of which are singletons, and approximately 5.7% rests with the top ten. Sequenced sample: PBMCs. The origin of the receptors is a man between 40 and 49 years old in good health and CMV-seropositive.

V gene TRBV18 combines with J gene TRBJ2-2; 7 positions agree with TRBD1. The CDR3 has 16 amino acids. CDR1 and CDR2 from the germline V gene are KGHSH and LQKENI. V dropped 4 bases and J dropped 3; count of bases not matched to a gene: 8. The CDR3 nucleotides read TGTGCCAGCTCACTCACTAGACAGGGAGACACCGGGGAGCTGTTTTTT. Protein product: CASSLTRQGDTGELFF.

The chain links TRBV29-1 to TRBJ2-3, with a weak D call TRBD2 (5 bases). CDR1 and CDR2 (germline): SQVTM, ANQGSEA. The CDR3 length is 14 residues. V shed 4 bases and J shed 2 bases, with 13 bases lying between them. This CDR3 reads CSVVSSGITDTQYF. In DNA form, the CDR3 reads TGCAGCGTTGTATCCAGCGGAATCACAGATACGCAGTATTTT.

To note about this clone: At one end, the junction sequence differs from germline, possibly due to a read error. The genes are TRBV19 and TRBJ2-1, with a possible D match to TRBD2 (6 bases). CDR1 LNHDA and CDR2 SQIVND come from the germline V gene (reference sequence). The CDR3 length is 13 residues. The CDR3 nucleotides are TGTGCCAGTAGTTCCCCACCGTTAGCGGAGCAGCTCTTC. The encoded protein is CASSSPPLAEQLF.

The chain joins TRBV7-8 to TRBJ1-2; D remains ambiguous. The CDR3 totals 16 residues. V lost 0 bases to trimming and J lost 0 bases, with 11 bases between them. Germline V lookup: CDR1 SGHVS, CDR2 FQNEAQ. The chain's CDR3 is CASSLASGVTNYGYTF. As DNA, the CDR3 is TGTGCCAGCAGCTTAGCGAGCGGAGTAACTAACTATGGCTACACCTTC.

J is TRBJ2-2 and V is TRBV6-1; no definite D call. Trimming left V 2 bases short and J 6 bases short, with 7 bases between. Germline CDR1 reads MNHNS; CDR2 reads SASEGT. This CDR3 is 13 amino acids long. CDR3 sequence reads: CASSEQVPGELFF. In DNA form, the CDR3 reads TGTGCCAGCAGTGAACAGGTCCCCGGGGAGCTGTTTTTT.

V is TRBV7-2 and J is TRBJ2-7, with TRBD2 identical over 9 bases. Germline values: CDR1 SGHTA, CDR2 FQGNSA. The CDR3 consists of 16 residues. J lost 5 bases, V lost 5 bases, and 13 bases had no gene match. The CDR3 DNA sequence: TGTGCCAGCAGCCCCACCCCTGGACTAGCGAGGGACGAGCAGTACTTC. It codes for CASSPTPGLARDEQYF.

This chain joins TRBV14 and TRBJ1-2; 8 bases are a match to TRBD1. With V trimmed by 0 bases and J by 1 base, 7 bases remained unmatched. CDR3 length: 17 residues. From germline, CDR1 is SGHDN and CDR2 FVKESK. The CDR3 nucleotides read TGTGCCAGCAGCCAAGATTGGGGGACAGGTTATAACTATGGCTACACCTTC. It is translated as CASSQDWGTGYNYGYTF. The full variable domain, its missing parts supplied by reference TRBV14 and TRBJ1-2, is EAGVTQFPSHSVIEKGQTVTLRCDPISGHDNLYWYRRVMGKEIKFLLHFVKESKQDESGMPNNRFLAERTGGTYSTLKVQPAELEDSGVYFCASSQDWGTGYNYGYTFGSGTRLTVV.

This chain joins TRBV15 and TRBJ2-1; TRBD1 might be the D (7 bases). The CDR3 extends over 15 amino acids. V lost 3 bases and J lost 6, with 15 bases in between. Germline CDR1 LNHNV, CDR2 YYDKDF (reference sequence). The CDR3 DNA follows: TGTGCCACCAGCAGGGGACAGACCGGGGGCAATGAGCAGTTCTTC. Translating it yields CATSRGQTGGNEQFF.

Only a few counts were recorded for this clone. The chain employs TRBV10-3 and TRBJ1-4; 7 bases match TRBD1. The CDR3 runs 16 residues. V lost 1 base and J lost 5; bases outside the gene matches: 7. Germline-derived CDR1 and CDR2 are ENHRY and SYGVKD. The CDR3 DNA reads TGTGCCATCAGTGAGTTCCCAGGGGGACGAAATGAAAAACTGTTTTTT. This translates into CAISEFPGGRNEKLFF.